Given below is one T cell receptor beta chain in context. J gave up 8 bases and V 5 bases, and 4 bases lay outside the gene matches. CDR1 and CDR2 from the germline V gene are SEHNR and FQNEAQ (reference sequence). This CDR3 comprises 12 residues. In the authors' methods: Reference gene primer amplification yielded estimated nucleated cell counts. Method: immunoSEQ multiplex PCR; TCRdb's copy keeps in-frame clones and lacks some. V, J and clone size reflect that table, while D and trimming were determined from the DNA. The sample holds roughly 200,000 clones, more than 85% seen once. The sample originates from a study of blood T cell repertoires in COVID-19. Study overall: Samples came from the United States, Italy and Spain, spanning acute and convalescent COVID-19. In each case, the material was cDNA or gDNA derived from T cells, B-cell-depleted T cells, or PBMCs.

The chain combines TRBV7-9 with TRBJ1-2; 8 bases line up with TRBD1. The receptor was derived from a woman aged 30 to 39 with active or convalescent COVID-19. Material: peripheral blood. CDR3: CASSPTGEGYTF. Written as DNA, the CDR3 is TGTGCCAGCAGCCCGACAGGGGAGGGCTACACCTTC.